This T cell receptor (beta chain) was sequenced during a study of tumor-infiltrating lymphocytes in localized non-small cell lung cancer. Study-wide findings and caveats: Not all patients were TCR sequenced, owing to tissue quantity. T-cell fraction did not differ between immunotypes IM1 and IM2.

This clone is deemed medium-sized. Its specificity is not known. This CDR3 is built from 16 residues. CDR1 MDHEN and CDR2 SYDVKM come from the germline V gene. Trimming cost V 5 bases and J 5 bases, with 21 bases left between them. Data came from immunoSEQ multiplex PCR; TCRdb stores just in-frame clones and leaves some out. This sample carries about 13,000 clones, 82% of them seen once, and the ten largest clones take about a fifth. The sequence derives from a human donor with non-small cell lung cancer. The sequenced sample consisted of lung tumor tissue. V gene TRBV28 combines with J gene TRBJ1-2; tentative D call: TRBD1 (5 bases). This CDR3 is CASSPGEAGGAYGYTF. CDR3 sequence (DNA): TGTGCCAGCAGTCCAGGAGAAGCAGGAGGGGCATATGGCTACACCTTC.